These 31 T cell receptor beta chains share one sample of origin, sequenced in a study of CD8+CD57+ T cells in acquired aplastic anemia. In patients chosen for sequencing, flow cytometry had shown CD8+CD57+ cell expansion. TCR beta VDJ combinations and CDR3 sequences were profiled from genomic DNA. Via MiXCR, TCRdb re-called the reads, giving one row per CDR3 protein. The sample includes hundreds of thousands of distinct CDR3 sequences, around a third of them seen just once. Specimen: sorted CD4+, CD8+, or CD8+CD57+ T cells (not recorded which) from PBMCs. These receptor sequences come from a human donor with aplastic anemia.

A few counts support this clonotype. The chain links TRBV12-3 or TRBV12-4 to TRBJ1-2; D call uncertain. The CDR3 consists of 13 residues. V shed 7 bases and J shed 4 bases, with 13 bases lying between them. The CDR3 reads CASTSDGLYGYTF. The CDR3 bases are TGTGCCAGCACCTCGGACGGCCTCTATGGCTACACCTTC.

This clonotype was picked up many times. The gene calls are TRBV19 and TRBJ1-2; D call uncertain. The V gene's germline CDR1 is LNHDA and CDR2 SQIVND (reference sequence). The CDR3 is 14 amino acids. Trimming stripped 3 bases from V and 5 bases from J, with 13 bases between. CDR3 bases: TGTGCCAGTAGTATCGACGGATTCTTGTATGGCTACACCTTC. It specifies CASSIDGFLYGYTF.

The chain employs TRBV29-1 and TRBJ2-1; 11 positions match TRBD2. The CDR3 is made up of 13 amino acids. V shed 7 bases and J 6 bases; nucleotides not matched to a gene: 5. Looked up from germline, CDR1 is SQVTM and CDR2 is ANQGSEA. The CDR3, as DNA: TGCAGCGCCTGGACTAGCGGGCGCAATGAGCAGTTCTTC. This codes for CSAWTSGRNEQFF.

This clonotype was seen ten or more times. J is TRBJ1-2 and V is TRBV25-1; possibly TRBD1 for D (5 bases). Trimming cost V 0 bases and J 7 bases, with 15 bases left between them. Germline loops: CDR1 MGHDK, CDR2 SYGVNS. There are 15 residues in the CDR3. The DNA of the CDR3 is TGTGCCAGCAGTGAATATGGGGGACTACATTCTGGCTACACCTTC. Residues: CASSEYGGLHSGYTF.

The V call is TRBV12-3 or TRBV12-4, the J call TRBJ2-7, with 10 bases fitting TRBD2. The junction had 8 bases not matched to a gene; V was cut back by 6 bases and J by 3 bases. The CDR3 has 15 amino acids. In nucleotides, the CDR3 is TGTGCCAGCAGAGATAGCGGGAGGCCAATCTACGAGCAGTACTTC. This gives the protein CASRDSGRPIYEQYF.

Ten or more counts support this clonotype. The chain employs TRBV4-3 and TRBJ2-7; 7 nucleotides agree with TRBD1. The CDR3 has 14 amino acids. Germline CDR1 is LGHNA and CDR2 is YSLEER. V lost 3 bases and J lost 5; bases outside the gene matches: 7. The CDR3 region is CASSHPDRVHEQYF. As DNA, the CDR3 is TGCGCCAGCAGCCACCCAGACAGGGTCCACGAGCAGTACTTC.

This rearrangement joins TRBV20-1 to TRBJ2-5; no reliable D call. V lost 6 bases and J 2 bases, leaving 13 bases between the germline ends. Germline V CDR1 and CDR2: DFQATT, SNEGSKA (reference sequence). CDR3 length equals 13 residues. The CDR3 DNA sequence: TGCAGTGCCCCGTCACGGGCGCAAGAGACCCAGTACTTC. Translating gives CSAPSRAQETQYF.

Note on this clonotype: With a much larger clone just one base away, this may be a read error. CDR3 DNA: TGTGCCTGCAGCACAACAGGACAGGGTTATGGCTACACCTTC. It translates to CACSTTGQGYGYTF. The chain recombines TRBV7-3 with TRBJ1-2; 8 bases line up with TRBD1. Per the germline V gene, CDR1 is SGHTA and CDR2 is FQGTGA. This CDR3 has 14 residues.

This clonotype was seen a few times. The genes are TRBV5-1 and TRBJ1-1, with D perhaps TRBD1 (6 bases). CDR1 is SGHRS, CDR2 YFSETQ, per germline. The V and J ends lost 3 bases and 2 bases respectively, with 11 bases between them. CDR3 size: 14 residues. CDR3 nucleotides: TGCGCCAGCAGCTCGGGACAAGTAAACACTGAAGCTTTCTTT. This codes for CASSSGQVNTEAFF.

This clonotype was found a few times. The V and J genes are TRBV25-1 and TRBJ1-2; D is perhaps TRBD1 (6 bases). Trimming stripped 5 bases from V and 3 bases from J, with 10 bases between. The length of the CDR3 is 13 residues. The germline CDR1 and CDR2 sequences are MGHDK and SYGVNS. The CDR3 DNA reads as TGTGCCAGCAGTTCGGACAGCGACTATGGCTACACCTTC. This gives the protein CASSSDSDYGYTF.

This chain links TRBV13 with TRBJ1-1; D unclear. The germline V gene has CDR1 PRHDT and CDR2 FYEKMQ (reference sequence). V was shortened by 7 bases and J by 1 base, with 16 bases between the two germline ends. The CDR3 contains 15 residues. The CDR3 here is CASTQLRTANTEAFF. The CDR3 nucleotides read TGTGCCAGCACGCAACTCCGGACGGCGAACACTGAAGCTTTCTTT.

The V call is TRBV2, the J call TRBJ1-2; tentatively, D is TRBD1 (5 bases). CDR3 length equals 13 residues. Germline V gene lookup returns CDR1 SNHLY and CDR2 FYNNEI. V was cut by 3 bases and J by 4 bases, with 9 bases left in between. Here the CDR3 reads CASSDLGGYGYTF. The CDR3 nucleotides are TGTGCCAGCAGTGACCTGGGGGGCTATGGCTACACCTTC.

Only a few counts were recorded for this clonotype. The chain links TRBV10-3 to TRBJ2-5; 9 bases are shared with TRBD2. Losses at the gene ends were 6 bases for V and 2 bases for J; bases not matched to a gene: 16. This CDR3 spans 18 amino acids. Germline lookup yields CDR1 ENHRY and CDR2 SYGVKD. CDR3 DNA sequence: TGTGCCATCAGAATGAGAGGCGGGGGGGCCTCGGAGCAAGAGACCCAGTACTTC. Protein product: CAIRMRGGGASEQETQYF.

The chain uses TRBV29-1 and TRBJ1-2; 10 bases line up with TRBD1. The CDR3 spans 13 residues. The trim removed 6 bases at V and 4 bases at J, leaving 5 bases unmatched. The germline CDR1 and CDR2 sequences are SQVTM and ANQGSEA. CDR3 region: CSVGTGAGYGYTF. The DNA of the CDR3 is TGCAGCGTAGGGACAGGGGCCGGCTATGGCTACACCTTC.

Many counts were recorded for this clonotype. This chain uses TRBV20-1 with TRBJ2-7, with 7 bases that match TRBD2. V lost 4 bases, J lost 3 bases, and 9 bases stayed unmatched. In germline, CDR1 is DFQATT, CDR2 SNEGSKA (reference sequence). The CDR3 runs 14 residues. DNA for the CDR3: TGCAGTGCTAAACCGGCGGGGGAACACTACGAGCAGTACTTC. Protein sequence: CSAKPAGEHYEQYF.

This chain joins TRBV20-1 and TRBJ1-5; D unresolved. CDR3 length: 13 amino acids. Germline CDR1 and CDR2: DFQATT and SNEGSKA (reference sequence). The ends were cut back, 3 bases at V and 6 bases at J, with 12 bases in the middle. For the CDR3, the DNA is TGCAGTGCTAGGGTTTCTGAAGCTCAGCCCCAGCATTTT. Amino acids: CSARVSEAQPQHF.

In its sample, this clonotype was seen a few times. The V gene is TRBV10-3, the J gene TRBJ2-5; TRBD2 agrees at 13 bases. The germline V gene has CDR1 ENHRY and CDR2 SYGVKD. The CDR3 runs 16 residues. J lost 5 bases, V lost 0 bases, and 3 bases had no gene match. The CDR3 spells CAISESRTSGSETQYF. The DNA for the CDR3 is TGTGCCATCAGTGAGTCGAGGACTAGCGGGAGTGAGACCCAGTACTTC.

The chain employs TRBV7-2 and TRBJ2-2, with D perhaps matching TRBD1 (5 bases). Trimming removed 5 bases from V and 7 bases from J, with 11 bases in between. This CDR3 contains 13 residues. Germline lookup yields CDR1 SGHTA and CDR2 FQGNSA. Here the CDR3 DNA reads TGTGCCAGCAGCCCGACAGCCGGCGGGGAGCTGTTTTTT. Residues: CASSPTAGGELFF. Drawing the rest from reference TRBV7-2 and TRBJ2-2, the complete variable domain is GAGVSQSPSNKVTEKGKDVELRCDPISGHTALYWYRQSLGQGLEFLIYFQGNSAPDKSGLPSDRFSAERTGGSVSTLTIQRTQQEDSAVYLCASSPTAGGELFFGEGSRLTVL.

A single count supports this clonotype. The V call is TRBV10-2, the J call TRBJ1-5; D remains unclear. The CDR3 sequence is 13 residues long. CDR1 is WSHSY and CDR2 is SAAADI in the germline V gene. The ends were cut back, 7 bases at V and 1 base at J, with 8 bases in the middle. CDR3 coding DNA: TGCGCCAGCATGGGGAAAAGCAATCAGCCCCAGCATTTT. This encodes CASMGKSNQPQHF.

Many counts were recorded for this clonotype. V and J are TRBV9 and TRBJ2-7; 7 nucleotides agree with TRBD2. The V and J ends lost 3 bases and 4 bases, in that order; junction bases with no gene match: 7. Per the germline V gene, CDR1 is SGDLS and CDR2 is YYNGEE. The CDR3 totals 14 residues. The CDR3 here is CASSDRGGEYEQYF. The CDR3 region has the DNA TGTGCCAGCAGCGACCGTGGGGGGGAATACGAGCAGTACTTC.

The sample holds many counts of this clonotype. The V and J genes are TRBV20-1 and TRBJ2-7; 8 bases match TRBD2. J gave up 5 bases and V 0 bases, and 6 bases lay outside the gene matches. CDR3 length equals 14 residues. The germline gives CDR1 DFQATT, CDR2 SNEGSKA (reference sequence). CDR3 in amino acids: CSARDWGTSDEQYF. CDR3 DNA: TGCAGTGCTAGAGATTGGGGGACTAGTGACGAGCAGTACTTC.

Ten or more counts support this clonotype. The chain combines TRBV2 with TRBJ1-5; D not certain. Germline loops: CDR1 SNHLY, CDR2 FYNNEI. V was clipped by 0 bases and J by 3 bases, with 12 bases between them. The CDR3 is made up of 16 amino acids. The CDR3 DNA follows: TGTGCCAGCAGTGAAGCGAGGAATAGCTTCAATCAGCCCCAGCATTTT. This sequence encodes CASSEARNSFNQPQHF.

The V gene is TRBV12-3 or TRBV12-4, the J gene TRBJ1-5; 7 nucleotides match TRBD1. This CDR3 is built from 15 residues. Losses at the gene ends were 6 bases for V and 1 base for J; bases not matched to a gene: 6. DNA of the CDR3: TGTGCCAGCAGCCCCCCGGGACAGAGCAATCAGCCCCAGCATTTT. The encoded protein is CASSPPGQSNQPQHF.

The rearrangement links TRBV29-1 to TRBJ1-2; weak D call: TRBD1 (5 bases). The CDR3 spans 13 residues. In germline, CDR1 is SQVTM, CDR2 ANQGSEA. Trimming removed 6 bases from V and 5 bases from J, with 16 bases in between. The CDR3 nucleotides read TGCAGCGTAGGAGTAGGGGTAGGGTATGGCTACACCTTC. Its translation is CSVGVGVGYGYTF.

This clonotype was detected once. This is likely a read error, given that the CDR3 carries no conserved phenylalanine or tryptophan at its end. It is unclear where the CDR3 begins or ends on the DNA, so no DNA is shown, and the CDR3 is as TCRdb lists it. The chain joins TRBV10-3 to TRBJ1-6. CDR1 ENHRY and CDR2 SYGVKD come from the germline V gene. A total of 10 residues make up the CDR3, ends included. CDR3 protein: CASSRPGRNS.

V usage is TRBV15 and J usage is TRBJ1-5; TRBD1 might be the D (5 bases). The ends were cut back, 1 base at V and 2 bases at J, with 9 bases in the middle. Germline V gene data show CDR1 as LNHNV and CDR2 as YYDKDF (reference sequence). The CDR3 is 15 amino acids. CDR3 nucleotides: TGTGCCACCAGCAGAGGAGGGACTGGCAATCAGCCCCAGCATTTT. This gives the protein CATSRGGTGNQPQHF.

The CDR3 bases are TGTGCCAGCAGCTCCCACCTAGCGGAGACGCAGTATTTT. It specifies CASSSHLAETQYF. The J gene is TRBJ2-3, the V gene TRBV7-3; TRBD2 aligns across 7 bases. The CDR3 consists of 13 residues. Germline V gene sequence: CDR1 SGHTA, CDR2 FQGTGA. V was pared by 4 bases and J by 9 bases, with 7 bases of the junction left unmatched.

This clonotype was seen more than once but under ten times. The rearrangement joins TRBV5-1 to TRBJ2-3; maybe TRBD2 (5 bases). CDR1 SGHRS and CDR2 YFSETQ come from the germline V gene. Trimming cost V 2 bases and J 4 bases, with 8 bases left between them. There are 13 residues in the CDR3. The CDR3 loop reads CASSLTSSDTQYF. The DNA for the CDR3 is TGCGCCAGCAGCTTAACTAGTTCAGATACGCAGTATTTT.

This clonotype was found many times. This sequence joins TRBV20-1 and TRBJ2-5, with 9 bases aligning to TRBD1. This CDR3 contains 13 residues. Germline loops: CDR1 DFQATT, CDR2 SNEGSKA (reference sequence). With 6 bases clipped from V and 5 bases from J, the junction kept 7 bases outside the gene matches. This CDR3 is CSALPDRGETQYF. The CDR3 nucleotides read TGCAGTGCGCTACCAGACAGGGGGGAGACCCAGTACTTC.

This clonotype was counted at least ten times. The V and J genes are TRBV10-3 and TRBJ1-5; the D is unclear. Germline CDR1 is ENHRY and CDR2 is SYGVKD. V lost 1 base to trimming and J lost 6 bases, with 4 bases between them. This CDR3 contains 12 residues. Here the CDR3 DNA reads TGTGCCATCAGTGAGTTGGGTCAGCCCCAGCATTTT. This encodes CAISELGQPQHF.

This clonotype was seen a handful of times. A much larger clone differs by one base, so this may be a read error. The genes are TRBV24-1 and TRBJ1-1; no definite D call. Per the germline V gene, CDR1 is KGHDR and CDR2 is SFDVKD. V lost 4 bases and J 6 bases, leaving 8 bases between the germline ends. The CDR3 has 12 amino acids. This CDR3 reads CATSDQDAEAFF. CDR3 coding DNA: TGTGCCACCAGTGACCAGGACGCTGAAGCTTTCTTT.